The 18 T cell receptor beta chains presented below share a single source sample, sequenced in a study of T cell repertoires in cytomegalovirus infection. From the reads, TCRdb called clonotypes with MiXCR, one entry per CDR3 protein. This table has approximately 750,000 distinct CDR3 sequences, 35% appearing once. The sample was PBMCs. The receptors here all came from a human donor in good health (CMV status not recorded). Some clones in this sample may be carry-over from other donors' samples.

This clonotype was counted at least ten times. The V and J genes are TRBV7-9 and TRBJ2-7; the D gene is possibly TRBD1 (6 bases). Germline CDR1 is SEHNR and CDR2 is FQNEAQ (reference sequence). This CDR3 has 15 residues. Trimming left V 5 bases short and J 2 bases short, with 16 bases between. DNA of the CDR3: TGTGCCAGCAGCGCCCCACAGGGCCTCGCCTACGAGCAGTACTTC. As protein: CASSAPQGLAYEQYF.

The CDR3 nucleotides read TGTGCCAGCCCTAAATCAAGAGGGATGAACACTGAAGCTTTCTTT. Translated, it gives CASPKSRGMNTEAFF. V is TRBV28 and J is TRBJ1-1; unclear D gene. Germline V CDR1 and CDR2: MDHEN, SYDVKM. CDR3 length: 15 amino acids. Between the trimmed V and J ends, which lost 8 bases and 0 bases, there was a span of 16 bases.

This rearrangement joins TRBV7-6 to TRBJ2-3; TRBD2 matches at 7 bases. From germline, CDR1 is SGHVS and CDR2 FNYEAQ. Trimming cost V 2 bases and J 1 base; bases outside gene matches: 12. CDR3 length: 18 residues. The CDR3 region has the DNA TGTGCCAGCAGCTTATCCCTTTCGAGCGGGACTCGCACAGATACGCAGTATTTT. Protein: CASSLSLSSGTRTDTQYF.

The table lists this clonotype with a few counts. V and J are TRBV7-9 and TRBJ1-4; D might be TRBD1 (5 bases). CDR1 SEHNR and CDR2 FQNEAQ come from the germline V gene (reference sequence). V gave up 3 bases and J gave up 7 bases, with 21 bases separating them. This CDR3 spans 17 amino acids. CDR3 protein: CASSFPHEGRLGEKLFF. The CDR3 coding sequence is TGTGCCAGCAGCTTCCCCCATGAGGGGCGATTAGGTGAAAAACTGTTTTTT. Drawing the rest from reference TRBV7-9 and TRBJ1-4, the complete variable domain is DTGVSQNPRHKITKRGQNVTFRCDPISEHNRLYWYRQTLGQGPEFLTYFQNEAQLEKSRLLSDRFSAERPKGSFSTLEIQRTEQGDSAMYLCASSFPHEGRLGEKLFFGSGTQLSVL.

The J gene is TRBJ1-5, the V gene TRBV7-6; unclear D gene. The germline V gene has CDR1 SGHVS and CDR2 FNYEAQ. This CDR3 contains 15 residues. V was cut by 0 bases and J by 2 bases, with 8 bases left in between. The CDR3 sequence: CASSLAARGNQPQHF. In nucleotides, the CDR3 is TGTGCCAGCAGCTTAGCCGCGAGGGGCAATCAGCCCCAGCATTTT.

The rearrangement links TRBV4-1 to TRBJ2-2; D gene unclear. Germline V gives CDR1 MGHRA, CDR2 YSYEKL. The CDR3 spans 18 residues. With 0 bases removed from V and 0 bases from J, the gap between germline ends came to 14 bases. The CDR3 nucleotides are TGCGCCAGCAGCCAAGAAGGCCCGCTAAGGACGAACACCGGGGAGCTGTTTTTT. This codes for CASSQEGPLRTNTGELFF.

This clonotype was detected a few times. The V gene is TRBV4-1, the J gene TRBJ2-7, with D maybe TRBD1 (6 bases). Trimming pared 4 bases from V and 2 bases from J, leaving 21 bases between. Looked up from germline, CDR1 is MGHRA and CDR2 is YSYEKL. The CDR3 consists of 17 residues. The CDR3 sequence is CASSPSLGGEATYEQYF. CDR3 nucleotide sequence: TGCGCCAGCAGCCCCTCGCTAGGGGGTGAGGCTACCTACGAGCAGTACTTC.

This rearrangement joins TRBV12-3 or TRBV12-4 to TRBJ1-6, with 7 bases lining up with TRBD1. The ends lost 6 bases at V and 4 bases at J; junction bases unmatched: 12. This CDR3 spans 17 amino acids. CDR3 DNA: TGTGCCAGCAGAGATAAAAGACAGGGCTCGTATAATTCACCCCTCCACTTT. Residues: CASRDKRQGSYNSPLHF.

The rearrangement uses TRBV18 and TRBJ2-7, with 9 bases aligning to TRBD1. Germline values: CDR1 KGHSH, CDR2 LQKENI. Trimming removed 9 bases from V and 2 bases from J; junction bases left unmatched: 11. CDR3 length equals 15 residues. The CDR3 sequence is CASSWGTGSPYEQYF. The CDR3 DNA reads TGTGCCAGTTCATGGGGGACAGGGTCCCCCTACGAGCAGTACTTC.

This clonotype was seen a handful of times. The chain couples TRBV28 to TRBJ2-3; no firm D call. The CDR3 is 13 amino acids. Deletions cut 4 bases from V and 6 bases from J, with 11 bases between. Germline V gene lookup returns CDR1 MDHEN and CDR2 SYDVKM. The CDR3 DNA reads TGTGCCAGCAGTTCCAGCAGCCCGGATACGCAGTATTTT. It specifies CASSSSSPDTQYF.

This clonotype was seen ten or more times. V gene TRBV7-6 combines with J gene TRBJ2-2; 7 bases agree with TRBD2. The V and J ends lost 7 bases and 3 bases, in that order; junction bases with no gene match: 8. Germline V gives CDR1 SGHVS, CDR2 FNYEAQ. This CDR3 is 15 amino acids long. DNA for the CDR3: TGTGCCAGCATCCCCGGGAGGCGGGACACCGGGGAGCTGTTTTTT. The encoded protein is CASIPGRRDTGELFF.

This clonotype was picked up a small number of times. This sequence joins TRBV28 and TRBJ2-1, with 9 bases identical to TRBD2. Germline CDR1 MDHEN, CDR2 SYDVKM. V lost 2 bases to trimming and J lost 10 bases; unmatched junction nucleotides: 9. This CDR3 is built from 15 residues. The DNA for the CDR3 is TGTGCCAGCAGTTTAGGGGTAGCGGGGGTCCGGGAGCAGTTCTTC. This translates into CASSLGVAGVREQFF.

This clonotype has more than one count but fewer than ten. CDR3 nucleotides: TGCAGCGTTGATCTGGGGACCCAGTACTTC. It specifies CSVDLGTQYF. The gene calls are TRBV29-1 and TRBJ2-5; D call uncertain. The germline gives CDR1 SQVTM, CDR2 ANQGSEA. The CDR3 has 10 residues. The V end was cut by 3 bases, the J end by 7 bases, with 6 bases between.

The chain uses TRBV20-1 and TRBJ2-7; 14 nucleotides line up with TRBD2. Germline V gene sequence: CDR1 DFQATT, CDR2 SNEGSKA (reference sequence). This CDR3 contains 15 residues. Trimming cost V 4 bases and J 5 bases; bases outside gene matches: 7. CDR3 in amino acids: CSATIEGLAGDEQYF. The CDR3 nucleotides are TGCAGTGCTACTATCGAGGGACTAGCGGGGGACGAGCAGTACTTC.

This clonotype was seen a handful of times. V usage is TRBV9 and J usage is TRBJ2-3; D gene ambiguous. V dropped 1 base and J dropped 6 bases, with 12 bases sitting between them. CDR1 and CDR2 from the germline V gene are SGDLS and YYNGEE. The CDR3 is made up of 14 amino acids. For the CDR3, the DNA is TGTGCCAGCAGCGTACAAAGGTCTTCCGATACGCAGTATTTT. It codes for CASSVQRSSDTQYF.

V and J are TRBV27 and TRBJ1-2; possible D gene TRBD1, 6 bases. Trimming removed 7 bases from V and 8 bases from J, with 14 bases in between. The germline V gene encodes CDR1 MNHEY and CDR2 SMNVEV (reference sequence). The CDR3 extends over 12 amino acids. The CDR3 here is CASISEGGGYTF. In DNA, the CDR3 is TGTGCCAGCATTTCTGAGGGGGGAGGCTACACCTTC.

The chain combines TRBV27 with TRBJ2-2; tentative D call: TRBD1 (6 bases). Trimming stripped 5 bases from V and 4 bases from J, with 11 bases between. The germline CDR1 and CDR2 sequences are MNHEY and SMNVEV (reference sequence). The CDR3 sequence is 14 residues long. CDR3 sequence: CASSPTGPTGELFF. The CDR3 region has the DNA TGTGCCAGCAGTCCAACAGGGCCCACCGGGGAGCTGTTTTTT.

This clonotype was recorded many times. The chain is built from TRBV7-2 and TRBJ2-5; 15 bases fit TRBD2. The trim removed 1 base at V and 1 base at J, leaving 4 bases unmatched. Germline lookup yields CDR1 SGHTA and CDR2 FQGNSA. CDR3 length: 18 residues. CDR3 in amino acids: CASSLGTSGRAVQETQYF. CDR3 bases: TGTGCCAGCAGCTTAGGGACTAGCGGGAGGGCCGTCCAAGAGACCCAGTACTTC.